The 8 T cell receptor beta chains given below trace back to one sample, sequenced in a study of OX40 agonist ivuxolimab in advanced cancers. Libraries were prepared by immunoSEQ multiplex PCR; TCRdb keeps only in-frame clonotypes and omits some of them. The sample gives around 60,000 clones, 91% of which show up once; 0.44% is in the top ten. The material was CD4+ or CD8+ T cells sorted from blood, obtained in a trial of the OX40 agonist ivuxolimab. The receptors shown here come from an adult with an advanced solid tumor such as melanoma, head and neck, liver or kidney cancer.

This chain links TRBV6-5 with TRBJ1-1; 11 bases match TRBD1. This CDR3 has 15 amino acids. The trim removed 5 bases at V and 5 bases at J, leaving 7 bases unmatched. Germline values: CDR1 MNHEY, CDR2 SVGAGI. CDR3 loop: CASSLWTGGKTEAFF. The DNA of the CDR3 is TGTGCCAGCAGTCTCTGGACAGGGGGCAAGACTGAAGCTTTCTTT.

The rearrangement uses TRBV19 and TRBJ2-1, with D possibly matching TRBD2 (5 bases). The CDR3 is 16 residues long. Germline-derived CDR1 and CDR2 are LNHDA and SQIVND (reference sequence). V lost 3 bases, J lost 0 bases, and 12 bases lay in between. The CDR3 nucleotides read TGTGCCAGTAGTATTGGCGGACGGGGCTCCTACAATGAGCAGTTCTTC. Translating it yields CASSIGGRGSYNEQFF.

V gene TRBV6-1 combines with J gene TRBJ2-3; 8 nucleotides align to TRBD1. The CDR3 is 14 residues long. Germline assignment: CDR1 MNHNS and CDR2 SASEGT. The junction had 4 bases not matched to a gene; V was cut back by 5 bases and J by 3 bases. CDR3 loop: CASSLRTGTDTQYF. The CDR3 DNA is TGTGCCAGCAGTTTAAGGACAGGGACAGATACGCAGTATTTT.

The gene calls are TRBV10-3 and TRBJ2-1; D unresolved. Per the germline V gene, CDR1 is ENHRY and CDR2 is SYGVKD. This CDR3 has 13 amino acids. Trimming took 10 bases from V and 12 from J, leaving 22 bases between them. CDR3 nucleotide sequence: TGTGCCACAACCGATGAGTTCGGGCGAGGGCAGTTCTTC. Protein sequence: CATTDEFGRGQFF.

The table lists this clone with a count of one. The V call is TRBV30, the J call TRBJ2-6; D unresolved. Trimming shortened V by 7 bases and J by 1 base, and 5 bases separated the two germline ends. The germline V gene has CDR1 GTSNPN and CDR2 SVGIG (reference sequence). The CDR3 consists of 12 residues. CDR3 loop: CALGSGANVLTF. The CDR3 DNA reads TGTGCCTTAGGGTCTGGGGCCAACGTCCTGACTTTC.

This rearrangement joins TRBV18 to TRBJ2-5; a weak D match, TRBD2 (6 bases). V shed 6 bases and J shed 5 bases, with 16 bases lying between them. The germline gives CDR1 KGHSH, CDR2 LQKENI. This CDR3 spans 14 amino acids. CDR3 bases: TGTGCCAGCTCTCCCCTCGGCAGCGGGGAGACCCAGTACTTC. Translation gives CASSPLGSGETQYF.

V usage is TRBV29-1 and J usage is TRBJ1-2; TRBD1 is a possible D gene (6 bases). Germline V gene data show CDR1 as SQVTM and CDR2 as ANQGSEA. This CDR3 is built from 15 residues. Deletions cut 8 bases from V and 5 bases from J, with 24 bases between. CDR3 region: CSLVEGGLFRYGYTF. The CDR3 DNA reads TGCAGCTTAGTTGAGGGGGGTCTATTTAGGTATGGCTACACCTTC.

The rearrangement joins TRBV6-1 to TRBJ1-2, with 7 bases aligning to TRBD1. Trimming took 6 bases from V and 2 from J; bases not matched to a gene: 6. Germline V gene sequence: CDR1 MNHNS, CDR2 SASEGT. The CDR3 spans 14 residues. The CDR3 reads CASRTTGVNYGYTF. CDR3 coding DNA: TGTGCCAGCAGAACTACAGGGGTGAACTATGGCTACACCTTC.